This TCR beta chain originates from a study of cytomegalovirus exposure and HLA in healthy donors. Germline values: CDR1 MNHEY, CDR2 SMNVEV (reference sequence). Deletions cut 6 bases from V and 0 bases from J, with 12 bases between. CDR3 length equals 15 residues. The primer mix had 60 Vbeta and 13 Jbeta primers. Using immunoSEQ multiplex PCR, the repertoire was profiled, and TCRdb retains in-frame clones only, with some absent. The sample holds about 120,000 clones, around 81% seen once. This clone was seen only a few times. Its specificity is not known. Points from the study as a whole: A previous analysis found most TCR beta V segments productive roughly 87% or roughly 30% of the time.

The sequenced sample was PBMCs. This rearrangement joins TRBV27 to TRBJ1-5; D perhaps matches TRBD1 (5 bases). This TCR was recovered from a woman in her 40s in good health and CMV-seronegative. For the CDR3, the DNA is TGTGCCAGCAGAGCAGGGACTATTAGCAATCAGCCCCAGCATTTT. Protein: CASRAGTISNQPQHF.